These T cell receptor beta chains were read from a single sample in a study of response to subunit inactivated influenza vaccine. MiXCR, applied by TCRdb to the RT-PCR reads, yields one record per CDR3 protein. The sample carries over 450,000 distinct CDR3 sequences, under 15% recorded once. The sample consisted of PBMCs from blood, taken around seven weeks after vaccination. The receptors come from a man aged 50-59 years who received an inactivated influenza vaccine. Both conserved end residues are part of each CDR3. D genes are given only for firm matches. Where a row states a size, it is once, few, many or the class of an expanded clone; other rows omit it.

TRBJ2-7	TRBD2	TRBV6-5	.	CASSSPGTSASYEQYF	TGTGCCAGCAGTTCGCCCGGGACTAGCGCCTCCTACGAGCAGTACTTC
TRBJ1-5	TRBD1	TRBV29-1	.	CSVVDRVGQPQHF	TGCAGCGTTGTGGACAGGGTCGGTCAGCCCCAGCATTTT
TRBJ1-1	.	TRBV7-9	.	CASSSRTRETGNTEAFF	TGTGCCAGCAGCTCACGCACTAGGGAGACAGGGAACACTGAAGCTTTCTTT
TRBJ2-7	TRBD1	TRBV28	many	CASSSGQTYEQYF	TGTGCCAGCAGTTCGGGACAGACCTACGAGCAGTACTTC
TRBJ1-2	TRBD1	TRBV7-9	.	CASNPTGANYGYTF	TGTGCCAGCAACCCGACAGGGGCCAACTATGGCTACACCTTC
TRBJ1-2	.	TRBV5-1	few	CASSPGGTHYGYTF	TGCGCCAGCAGCCCCGGTGGGACCCACTATGGCTACACCTTC
TRBJ1-5	TRBD1	TRBV12-3/TRBV12-4	many	CASSLRGGGNQPQHF	TGTGCCAGCAGTTTGCGAGGGGGCGGCAATCAGCCCCAGCATTTT
TRBJ2-3	.	TRBV19	.	CASTPGLQEGLGTQYF	TGTGCCAGTACCCCGGGTCTACAGGAGGGGCTTGGTACGCAGTATTTT
TRBJ2-7	.	TRBV20-1	few	CSASKGRRYEQYF	TGCAGTGCCTCAAAGGGACGAAGATACGAGCAGTACTTC
TRBJ1-1	.	TRBV6-2/TRBV6-3	.	CASSSYREFDVDF	TGTGCCAGCAGCTCGTATCGGGAGTTTGATGTCGACTTT
TRBJ2-5	TRBD2	TRBV20-1	few	CSATWTSGLETQYF	TGCAGTGCTACCTGGACTAGCGGGCTAGAGACCCAGTACTTC
TRBJ1-2	.	TRBV7-9	.	CASRVPRTTGEYGYTF	TGTGCCAGCAGGGTTCCCCGGACAACGGGGGAATATGGCTACACCTTC
TRBJ1-4	.	TRBV5-1	.	CASSLDAGGMLFF	TGCGCCAGCAGCTTGGATGCGGGAGGGATGCTGTTTTTT
TRBJ2-7	.	TRBV27	many	CATKAGWGAGNEQYF	TGTGCCACCAAAGCCGGATGGGGGGCTGGTAACGAGCAGTACTTC
TRBJ2-7	TRBD2	TRBV20-1	few	CSASPSGGVYEQYF	TGCAGTGCTAGTCCTAGCGGGGGGGTCTACGAGCAGTACTTC
TRBJ1-1	.	TRBV5-1	many	CASSSGVTEAFF	TGCGCCAGCAGCTCAGGGGTTACTGAAGCTTTCTTT
TRBJ2-7	.	TRBV11-2	few	CASSLEVGQYF	TGTGCCAGCAGCTTAGAAGTGGGGCAGTACTTC
TRBJ1-1	.	TRBV7-9	few	CASSNKNTEAFF	TGTGCCAGCAGCAACAAGAACACTGAAGCTTTCTTT
TRBJ2-4	.	TRBV29-1	.	CSVEEPTLVGKNIQYF	TGCAGCGTTGAAGAGCCCACTCTAGTCGGCAAAAACATTCAGTACTTC
TRBJ1-1	.	TRBV7-8	few	CASSLYSGYTEAFF	TGTGCCAGCAGCTTATATTCTGGCTACACTGAAGCTTTCTTT
TRBJ1-2	.	TRBV7-2	few	CASSLGGTWANYGYTF	TGTGCCAGCAGCTTAGGGGGGACATGGGCTAACTATGGCTACACCTTC
TRBJ2-5	TRBD2	TRBV29-1	.	CSVEPRRLAGGSWETQYF	TGCAGCGTTGAACCCCGAAGGCTAGCGGGAGGTTCTTGGGAGACCCAGTACTTC
TRBJ2-1	.	TRBV12-3/TRBV12-4	many	CASTQLSGLSNEQFF	TGTGCCAGCACCCAACTATCGGGACTTTCAAATGAGCAGTTCTTC
TRBJ2-7	.	TRBV3-1	.	CASSRDKGWSSYEQYF	TGTGCCAGCAGCCGGGACAAGGGTTGGAGCTCCTACGAGCAGTACTTC
TRBJ2-5	.	TRBV12-3/TRBV12-4	.	CASSLGVLPQETQYF	TGTGCCAGCAGTTTGGGGGTCCTCCCTCAAGAGACCCAGTACTTC
TRBJ2-7	.	TRBV20-1	.	CSVRQPGKYEQYF	TGCAGTGTTAGACAACCAGGGAAGTACGAGCAGTACTTC
TRBJ1-1	.	TRBV6-2/TRBV6-3	.	CASSRTGNEAFF	TGTGCCAGCAGCAGAACCGGGAATGAAGCTTTCTTT
TRBJ2-1	.	TRBV4-1	.	CASSQGIFGVYNEQFF	TGCGCCAGCAGCCAAGGGATCTTTGGCGTTTACAATGAGCAGTTCTTC
TRBJ2-1	.	TRBV7-9	few	CASSLSVGLRNEQFF	TGTGCCAGCAGCTTAAGTGTCGGACTCCGTAATGAGCAGTTCTTC
TRBJ2-1	.	TRBV7-2	few	CASSFSRASYNEQFF	TGTGCCAGCAGCTTCAGCAGGGCCTCCTACAATGAGCAGTTCTTC
TRBJ1-2	.	TRBV12-3/TRBV12-4	many	CANLGDHGYTF	TGTGCCAATCTGGGGGACCATGGCTACACCTTC
TRBJ2-3	TRBD2	TRBV20-1	few	CSGTGTRTDTQYF	TGCAGTGGTACCGGGACTAGGACAGATACGCAGTATTTT
TRBJ2-5	.	TRBV5-1	.	CASSLSQGGQETQYF	TGCGCCAGCAGCTTAAGCCAGGGAGGCCAAGAGACCCAGTACTTC
TRBJ2-5	.	TRBV6-1	many	CASSEFGRETQYF	TGTGCCAGCAGTGAATTCGGCAGGGAGACCCAGTACTTC
TRBJ1-1	.	TRBV15	.	CATSRTGSMNTEAFF	TGTGCCACCAGCAGGACAGGAAGCATGAACACTGAAGCTTTCTTT
TRBJ2-7	.	TRBV4-3	.	CASSQEELNNEQYF	TGCGCCAGCAGCCAAGAGGAACTAAACAATGAGCAGTACTTC
TRBJ2-2	.	TRBV5-1	.	CASSQVGPNTGELFF	TGCGCCAGCAGCCAGGTGGGACCAAACACCGGGGAGCTGTTTTTT
TRBJ2-1	.	TRBV6-2/TRBV6-3	.	CASSYPGGLNEQFF	TGTGCCAGCAGTTACCCCGGGGGCCTCAATGAGCAGTTCTTC
TRBJ2-5	.	TRBV12-3/TRBV12-4	.	CASSSGTQQETQYF	TGTGCCAGCAGTTCCGGGACACAACAAGAGACCCAGTACTTC
TRBJ1-4	TRBD1	TRBV20-1	few	CSAYHHRGENEKLFF	TGCAGTGCTTACCACCACAGGGGGGAGAATGAAAAACTGTTTTTT
TRBJ2-5	.	TRBV4-3	.	CASSPEEAGRETQYF	TGCGCCAGCAGCCCCGAGGAGGCGGGGCGGGAGACCCAGTACTTC
TRBJ2-6	.	TRBV5-1	few	CASSLENSGANVLTF	TGCGCCAGCAGCTTGGAGAACTCTGGGGCCAACGTCCTGACTTTC
TRBJ2-7	.	TRBV21-1	few	CASSTYPEGTYEQYF	TGTGCCAGCAGCACCTATCCGGAGGGGACCTACGAGCAGTACTTC
TRBJ2-3	.	TRBV6-4	few	CASGDTSTDTQYF	TGTGCCAGCGGGGACACTAGCACAGATACGCAGTATTTT
TRBJ2-3	TRBD1	TRBV12-3/TRBV12-4	many	CASRGTGGDTQYF	TGTGCCAGCAGGGGAACAGGGGGGGATACGCAGTATTTT
TRBJ2-7	TRBD2	TRBV7-9	.	CASSFGLAGVNEQYF	TGTGCCAGCAGCTTTGGACTAGCGGGAGTTAACGAGCAGTACTTC
TRBJ2-7	.	TRBV20-1	few	CSANGYTGYEQYF	TGCAGTGCCAACGGATACACAGGGTACGAGCAGTACTTC
TRBJ1-5	.	TRBV6-1	.	CGSSGWTRDDNQPQHF	TGTGGCAGCAGTGGGTGGACGAGGGACGACAATCAGCCCCAGCATTTT
TRBJ2-3	TRBD2	TRBV20-1	many	CSARKTSGGTDTQYF	TGCAGTGCTAGAAAGACTAGCGGGGGCACAGATACGCAGTATTTT
TRBJ1-2	.	TRBV5-1	few	CASSSEVGSDGYTF	TGCGCCAGCAGCTCGGAGGTGGGGAGCGATGGCTACACCTTC
TRBJ2-2	.	TRBV4-2	few	CASSQPSSRGTGELFF	TGTGCCAGCAGCCAACCTTCTAGTAGGGGAACCGGGGAGCTGTTTTTT
TRBJ1-2	.	TRBV29-1	many	CSVERTKYGYTF	TGCAGCGTTGAAAGGACGAAATATGGCTACACCTTC
TRBJ1-1	.	TRBV25-1	few	CASSEYPAGGTEAFF	TGTGCCAGCAGTGAATACCCGGCCGGAGGCACTGAAGCTTTCTTT